This T cell receptor beta chain stems from a study of T cells expressing NK-cell markers. Study information: Sorted CD3+CD56+NKG2C+, CD3+CD56+NKG2C- and CD3+CD56-NKG2C+ T cells supplied TCR beta repertoires.

After re-calling the 5' RACE reads, TCRdb lists one entry per CDR3 protein, DNA absent. This sample's clone table lists 550,000 or so distinct CDR3 sequences. Notes on this clonotype: The antigen remains unidentified.

Study findings and constraints: In more than 5 donors, dominant CD3+CD56+NKG2C+ clones formed about 1.0-7.0% of CD8+ cells.

Germline-derived CDR1 and CDR2 are SGHTA and FQGTGA. The CDR3 contains 13 residues. The clonotype comes from a man between 18 and 29 years old in good health. The specimen sequenced was blood T cells: a sorted CD56 or NKG2C T cell subset, CD4+ or CD8+ T cells, or bulk PBMC T cells (not recorded which). This chain connects TRBV7-3 to TRBJ2-1. The CDR3 sequence: CASSYGLADEQFF.